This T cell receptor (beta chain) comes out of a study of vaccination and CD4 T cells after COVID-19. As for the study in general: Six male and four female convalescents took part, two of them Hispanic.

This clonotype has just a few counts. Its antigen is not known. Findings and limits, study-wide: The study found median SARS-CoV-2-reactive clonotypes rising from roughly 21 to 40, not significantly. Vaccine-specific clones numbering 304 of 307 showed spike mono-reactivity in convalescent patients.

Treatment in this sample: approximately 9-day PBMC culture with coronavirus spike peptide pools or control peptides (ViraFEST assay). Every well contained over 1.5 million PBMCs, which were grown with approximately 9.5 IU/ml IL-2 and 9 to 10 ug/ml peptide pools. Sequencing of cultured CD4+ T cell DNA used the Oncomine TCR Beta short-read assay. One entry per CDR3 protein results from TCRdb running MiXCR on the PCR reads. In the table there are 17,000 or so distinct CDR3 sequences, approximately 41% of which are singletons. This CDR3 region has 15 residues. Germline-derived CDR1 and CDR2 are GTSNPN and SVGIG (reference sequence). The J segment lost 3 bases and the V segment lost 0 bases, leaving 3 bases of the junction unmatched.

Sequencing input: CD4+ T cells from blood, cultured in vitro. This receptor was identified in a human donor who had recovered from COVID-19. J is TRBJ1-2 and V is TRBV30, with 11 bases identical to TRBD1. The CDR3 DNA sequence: TGTGCCTGGAGTGTCTCGGGACAGGGGGACTATGGCTACACCTTC. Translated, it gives CAWSVSGQGDYGYTF. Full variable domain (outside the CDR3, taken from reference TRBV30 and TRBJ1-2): SQTIHQWPATLVQPVGSPLSLECTVEGTSNPNLYWYRQAAGRGLQLLFYSVGIGQISSEVPQNLSASRPQDRQFILSSKKLLLSDSGFYLCAWSVSGQGDYGYTFGSGTRLTVV.